Reported below is one T cell receptor (beta chain). This specimen comes from a study of blood T cell repertoires in COVID-19. Overall study context: Italy, Spain and the United States were the sources of the convalescent and acute COVID-19 samples.

The CDR3 is 14 amino acids. Germline V gene sequence: CDR1 MNHEY, CDR2 SVGAGI. V was clipped by 5 bases and J by 5 bases; unmatched bases: 5. Participants were aged roughly 18 to 89 years from more than 20 US areas. Categorization into cohorts depended on clinical history that participants reported. Recovery among Cohort 3 donors was established by two negative PCRs, clearance, or symptom resolution. Here immunoSEQ multiplex PCR was the method, and the copy in TCRdb shows in-frame clones only, minus some. The table has approximately 350,000 clones, around 83% seen once. The source material was PBMCs or T cells enriched from blood (not recorded which). V usage is TRBV6-5 and J usage is TRBJ1-5; TRBD1 agrees at 8 bases. The clonotype originates from a woman in her forties or fifties who had recovered from COVID-19. CDR3 nucleotide sequence: TGTGCCAGCAGTCGGACAGGGCACTATCAGCCCCAGCATTTT. Protein: CASSRTGHYQPQHF.